Listed below are T cell receptor beta chains from one sample, sequenced in a study of OX40 agonist ivuxolimab in advanced cancers. The assay was immunoSEQ multiplex PCR, and TCRdb's table has in-frame clones only and misses some. The data hold tens of thousands of clones, with about 86% observed a single time. The sample in question was CD4+ or CD8+ T cells sorted from blood, obtained in a trial of the OX40 agonist ivuxolimab. These receptors originate from an adult with an advanced solid tumor such as melanoma, head and neck, liver or kidney cancer. The CDR3 runs from the conserved cysteine through the conserved F or W. A D gene is named only where the DNA matches it firmly. Where a row states a size, it is once, few, many or the class of an expanded clone; other rows omit it.

J gene	CDR3 length	V gene	D gene	clone size	CDR3 protein	CDR3 DNA
TRBJ2-7	15	TRBV7-9	TRBD1	-	CASSSGTGGAYEQYF	TGTGCCAGCAGCTCAGGGACAGGGGGCGCGTACGAGCAGTACTTC
TRBJ1-3	15	TRBV19	-	-	CASSLRTLSGNTIYF	TGTGCCAGTAGCTTAAGGACACTCTCTGGAAACACCATATATTTT
TRBJ1-4	15	TRBV30	-	-	CAWATSGHRGEKLFF	TGTGCCTGGGCTACATCGGGCCACCGAGGAGAAAAACTGTTTTTT
TRBJ1-5	12	TRBV6-5	-	-	CASKTSNQPQHF	TGTGCCAGCAAAACATCCAATCAGCCCCAGCATTTT
TRBJ1-5	15	TRBV7-9	-	-	CASSLEGPSNQPQHF	TGTGCCAGCAGCTTAGAGGGGCCTAGCAATCAGCCCCAGCATTTT
TRBJ1-2	14	TRBV2	TRBD1	few	CASSLRGQEYGYTF	TGTGCCAGCAGCCTCAGGGGGCAGGAATATGGCTACACCTTC
TRBJ1-6	15	TRBV30	-	-	CAWSGPGGFNSPLHF	TGTGCCTGGAGCGGCCCGGGCGGCTTTAATTCACCCCTCCACTTT
TRBJ1-3	14	TRBV5-1	-	-	CASSLEQGLDTIYF	TGCGCCAGCAGCTTGGAGCAGGGCTTGGACACCATATATTTT
TRBJ2-5	15	TRBV7-2	-	-	CASSVMGAFQETQYF	TGTGCCAGCAGCGTAATGGGAGCGTTCCAAGAGACCCAGTACTTC
TRBJ1-2	13	TRBV6-5	TRBD1	-	CASSQTGIYGYTF	TGTGCCAGCAGTCAGACAGGGATCTATGGCTACACCTTC
TRBJ2-7	14	TRBV14	-	-	CASSQDLGSYEQYF	TGTGCCAGCAGCCAAGATCTGGGATCTTACGAGCAGTACTTC
TRBJ2-7	15	TRBV6-1	-	-	CASREGPGSSYEQYF	TGTGCCAGCAGGGAAGGACCGGGGAGCTCCTACGAGCAGTACTTC
TRBJ1-2	14	TRBV30	-	-	CAWSVTSVGQGYTF	TGTGCCTGGAGTGTAACCTCAGTGGGGCAAGGCTACACCTTC
TRBJ1-2	12	TRBV30	-	-	CAWSVLGYGYTF	TGTGCCTGGAGTGTACTGGGCTATGGCTACACCTTC
TRBJ2-5	16	TRBV9	TRBD2	-	CASSVGASGGQETQYF	TGTGCCAGCAGCGTAGGGGCTAGCGGGGGGCAAGAGACCCAGTACTTC
TRBJ2-1	15	TRBV30	TRBD2	-	CAWSASGGPLDEQFF	TGTGCCTGGAGTGCGTCGGGAGGGCCTTTAGATGAGCAGTTCTTC
TRBJ2-7	13	TRBV5-1	TRBD1	-	CASSEQGDYEQYF	TGCGCCAGCAGTGAACAGGGGGACTACGAGCAGTACTTC
TRBJ1-4	14	TRBV4-2	-	-	CASSQGFEGEKLFF	TGTGCCAGCAGCCAAGGTTTCGAGGGGGAAAAACTGTTTTTT
TRBJ1-1	15	TRBV7-2	-	-	CASSSGGGVNTEAFF	TGTGCCAGCAGTAGTGGTGGGGGGGTGAACACTGAAGCTTTCTTT
TRBJ2-7	15	TRBV6-5	TRBD1	-	CASSYNPGQQGEQYF	TGTGCCAGCAGCTACAACCCGGGACAGCAAGGCGAGCAGTACTTC
TRBJ2-3	14	TRBV6-1	TRBD2	once	CASMTSLRTDTQYF	TGTGCCAGCATGACTAGCCTGCGCACAGATACGCAGTATTTT
TRBJ1-2	15	TRBV5-1	TRBD1	-	CASSSGTGGNYGYTF	TGCGCCAGCAGCTCAGGGACAGGGGGTAACTATGGCTACACCTTC
TRBJ2-5	14	TRBV30	TRBD2	-	CACLFAGGKETQYF	TGTGCCTGTCTCTTTGCGGGGGGTAAAGAGACCCAGTACTTC
TRBJ1-5	15	TRBV19	-	-	CASSIFGTSNQPQHF	TGTGCCAGTAGTATATTCGGGACATCAAATCAGCCCCAGCATTTT
TRBJ1-2	17	TRBV7-9	TRBD1	-	CASSLLPFDRGSYGYTF	TGTGCCAGCAGCCTCCTCCCATTTGACAGGGGAAGCTATGGCTACACCTTC
TRBJ2-2	16	TRBV4-1	-	-	CASSPLAGPNTGELFF	TGCGCCAGCAGCCCCCTTGCAGGACCGAACACCGGGGAGCTGTTTTTT
TRBJ1-4	15	TRBV5-1	-	-	CASSLAGYSNEKLFF	TGCGCCAGCAGCTTGGCGGGGTACAGTAATGAAAAACTGTTTTTT
TRBJ2-7	16	TRBV5-1	-	-	CASSPIPGSNLNEQYF	TGCGCCAGCAGCCCCATCCCCGGCTCGAACTTAAACGAGCAGTACTTC
TRBJ2-7	14	TRBV6-5	-	-	CASTRTGSSYEQYF	TGTGCCAGCACCCGAACCGGGAGCTCCTACGAGCAGTACTTC
TRBJ2-5	10	TRBV20-1	-	-	CSARAETQYF	TGCAGTGCTAGAGCGGAGACCCAGTACTTC
TRBJ2-5	13	TRBV14	-	-	CASSQEARETQYF	TGTGCCAGCAGCCAAGAGGCCCGGGAGACCCAGTACTTC
TRBJ2-3	14	TRBV6-5	-	-	CASSFGMGTDTQYF	TGTGCCAGCAGTTTCGGGATGGGCACAGATACGCAGTATTTT
TRBJ1-5	12	TRBV30	-	-	CAWSWGNQPQHF	TGTGCCTGGAGTTGGGGAAATCAGCCCCAGCATTTT
TRBJ2-3	12	TRBV11-2	-	once	CASSFSADTQYF	TGTGCCAGCAGCTTCTCCGCAGATACGCAGTATTTT
TRBJ2-3	14	TRBV11-2	-	-	CASSLKPDTDTQYF	TGTGCCAGCAGCTTAAAACCGGACACAGATACGCAGTATTTT
TRBJ2-7	12	TRBV2	-	-	CATQGESYEQYF	TGTGCCACCCAGGGCGAGTCCTACGAGCAGTACTTC
TRBJ2-1	15	TRBV10-1	TRBD1	-	CASSTGGSGYNEQFF	TGCGCCAGCAGTACAGGGGGCTCGGGATACAATGAGCAGTTCTTC
TRBJ2-1	11	TRBV11-3	-	once	CASSIEGEQFF	TGTGCCAGCTCTATCGAGGGAGAGCAGTTCTTC
TRBJ2-1	16	TRBV11-2	TRBD2	-	CASTRPLAGAYNEQFF	TGTGCCAGCACCCGCCCGTTAGCGGGAGCGTACAATGAGCAGTTCTTC